This T cell receptor (beta chain) was found in a study of shared clonotypes between healthy human individuals. Here immunoSEQ multiplex PCR was the method, and the copy in TCRdb shows in-frame clones only, minus some. The table shows about 2,200,000 clones, with roughly 91% occurring only once. Germline CDR1 and CDR2: MGHRA and YSYEKL. V shed 1 base and J 10 bases; nucleotides not matched to a gene: 9. The CDR3 has 15 amino acids. Naivety among CD8 cells was defined by CD45RO negativity and positive CCR7 selection, thereby excluding terminally differentiated effector memory CD45RA+ cells. The genes are TRBV4-1 and TRBJ2-1; TRBD2 matches at 8 bases. The origin of this receptor is a man between 18 and 29 years old in good health. Some clones in this sample may be carry-over from other donors' samples. The sequenced sample was naive CD8+ T cells from PBMCs. The CDR3 nucleotides read TGCGCCAGCAGCCAAGTGGCTAGCGGGCGTCGCGAGCAGTTCTTC. Its translation is CASSQVASGRREQFF.